The rows below give T cell receptor beta chains drawn from one sample of a study of high-grade serous ovarian cancer treatment subgroups. Clones were sequenced by immunoSEQ multiplex PCR, and TCRdb holds only the in-frame ones, with some missing. The sample lists approximately 2,500 clones; about 70% were seen once. Specimen: tumor tissue. These TCRs come from a human donor with high-grade serous ovarian cancer. The CDR3 runs from the conserved cysteine through the conserved F or W. D genes are given only for firm matches. Size tells how often a clone was seen (once, few, many) or the class of an expanded clone, and some rows leave it out.

CDR3nt | CDR3aa | abundance | d_gene | j_gene | v_gene
TGTGCCAGCACCAGGGGGACAGATACGCAGTATTTT | CASTRGTDTQYF | NA | TRBD1 | TRBJ2-3 | TRBV2
TGTGCCAGCAGCGACGGGGGGCAGGGCGGGTCACCCCTCCACTTT | CASSDGGQGGSPLHF | NA | NA | TRBJ1-6 | TRBV7-2
TGCGCCAGCAGCCAAGGTGAGAACACTGAAGCTTTCTTT | CASSQGENTEAFF | large | NA | TRBJ1-1 | TRBV4-3
TGCGCCAGCAGCTTGTTCCAGGCTAGCGTTACAGATACGCAGTATTTT | CASSLFQASVTDTQYF | NA | NA | TRBJ2-3 | TRBV5-1
TGTGCCAGCAGCTTACCAGACAGGGTAATCGAGCAGTACTTC | CASSLPDRVIEQYF | NA | TRBD1 | TRBJ2-7 | TRBV11-1
TGTGCCAGCAGTGCAGGGACTGGCTACACCTTC | CASSAGTGYTF | few | NA | TRBJ1-2 | TRBV25-1
TGTGCTAGTGGTCGCGACCGGGGCCTCCTTGAAGCTTTCTTT | CASGRDRGLLEAFF | few | NA | TRBJ1-1 | TRBV12-5
TGTGCCAGTAGTATGGATCCTCGGTTAATAGATACGCAGTATTTT | CASSMDPRLIDTQYF | NA | NA | TRBJ2-3 | TRBV19
TGTGCCAGCAGCTCCAACCCTGACGGTACAGATACGCAGTATTTT | CASSSNPDGTDTQYF | NA | NA | TRBJ2-3 | TRBV7-6
TGTGCCAGCAGCTTAGCGGGCAGGGGATTCGCCGGGGAGCTGTTTTTT | CASSLAGRGFAGELFF | NA | NA | TRBJ2-2 | TRBV7-3
TGCGCCAGCAGCTTCAGGGGTAGGACGAACACTGAAGCTTTCTTT | CASSFRGRTNTEAFF | NA | NA | TRBJ1-1 | TRBV5-1
TGTGCCAGCAGTGACTCGGGGGGACAGGGGTACGAGCAGTACTTC | CASSDSGGQGYEQYF | NA | TRBD1 | TRBJ2-7 | TRBV6-6
TGCGCCAGCAGCCCGAGACAGGACTATGGCTACACCTTC | CASSPRQDYGYTF | NA | NA | TRBJ1-2 | TRBV5-1
TGTGCCAGCAGCGAATGGGTCCCCTCCTACGAGCAGTACTTC | CASSEWVPSYEQYF | NA | NA | TRBJ2-7 | TRBV5-5
TGTGCCAGCAGCGTAGCTACGGGCCAAGAGACCCAGTACTTC | CASSVATGQETQYF | NA | NA | TRBJ2-5 | TRBV9
TGTGCCAGCAGCTCAAATCCGACAGCGGGGTTAGGAAAACTGTTTTTT | CASSSNPTAGLGKLFF | NA | NA | TRBJ1-4 | TRBV7-2
TGTGCCAGCAGTTACGGGGTGAACTATGGCTACACCTTC | CASSYGVNYGYTF | NA | NA | TRBJ1-2 | TRBV6-5
TGTGCCAGCGGGATTCAGGGGAACGAGCAGTACTTC | CASGIQGNEQYF | NA | NA | TRBJ2-7 | TRBV5-5
TGTGCCAGCAGCCAAGGGCTAGCCCCAAACATTCAGTACTTC | CASSQGLAPNIQYF | NA | NA | TRBJ2-4 | TRBV14
TGTGCCAGCAGCTTAGAAGCAGAGAATGAGCAGTTCTTC | CASSLEAENEQFF | NA | NA | TRBJ2-1 | TRBV7-2
TGTGCCAGTATCGCCCGGGGGTCTAGCGGGGGGCCGGTGGATACGCAGTATTTT | CASIARGSSGGPVDTQYF | NA | TRBD2 | TRBJ2-3 | TRBV19
TGCGCCAGCAGCCAAGAGGGCTCGTACGAGCAGTACTTC | CASSQEGSYEQYF | NA | NA | TRBJ2-7 | TRBV4-3
TGTGCCAGCAGCTTAGAGAGGTCGGCGGGACCCACAGATACGCAGTATTTT | CASSLERSAGPTDTQYF | NA | NA | TRBJ2-3 | TRBV7-2
TGTGCCAGCAGTGAGGGACAGGGCGGCAACACCGGGGAGCTGTTTTTT | CASSEGQGGNTGELFF | NA | TRBD1 | TRBJ2-2 | TRBV9
TGTGCCAGCAAGTTGCGGGGAGGGGACGAGCAGTACTTC | CASKLRGGDEQYF | few | TRBD2 | TRBJ2-7 | TRBV2
TGTGCCACCAGCAGAGACACAGGCCGCACCTATGGCTACACCTTC | CATSRDTGRTYGYTF | once | NA | TRBJ1-2 | TRBV15
TGCGCCAGCAGCCAAGATGCAGCGGGGGGGCAGTACAATGAGCAGTTCTTC | CASSQDAAGGQYNEQFF | NA | TRBD2 | TRBJ2-1 | TRBV4-3
TGTGCCAGCAGCCTTCAAGGGGCCGCCTCAAACAATGAGCAGTTCTTC | CASSLQGAASNNEQFF | NA | NA | TRBJ2-1 | TRBV4-2
TGTGCCAGCAGCCCCCACACGGGGGTCACTGAAGCTTTCTTT | CASSPHTGVTEAFF | NA | NA | TRBJ1-1 | TRBV11-2
TGTGCCAGCAGTGAATCGCTGGGGGGGGCGCGGTATGGCTACACCTTC | CASSESLGGARYGYTF | NA | NA | TRBJ1-2 | TRBV6-1
TGTGCCAGCAGAGACAGGGCGTCCGGCTACACCTTC | CASRDRASGYTF | NA | TRBD1 | TRBJ1-2 | TRBV6-4
TGCAGCGGGGGACAGGGTACAGATACGCAGTATTTT | CSGGQGTDTQYF | NA | TRBD1 | TRBJ2-3 | TRBV29-1
TGTGCCAGCAGTAGAACAGAGGAATACAATCAGCCCCAGCATTTT | CASSRTEEYNQPQHF | NA | NA | TRBJ1-5 | TRBV6-1
TGTGCCAGCAGTTGGAACAGGGATATCGACGAGCAGTACTTC | CASSWNRDIDEQYF | NA | NA | TRBJ2-7 | TRBV27
TGTGCCAGCAGCTTTTCCGACGGGACATGGAATCAGCCCCAGCATTTT | CASSFSDGTWNQPQHF | NA | NA | TRBJ1-5 | TRBV11-2
TGTGCCAGCAGCTTACAGCCCCATGGCTACACCTTC | CASSLQPHGYTF | NA | NA | TRBJ1-2 | TRBV7-9
TGTGCCAGCAGCTTGGGACTAGCGGCCGGGGAGCTGTTTTTT | CASSLGLAAGELFF | NA | TRBD2 | TRBJ2-2 | TRBV7-9
TGTGCCAGCGGGAGCGGGGGGGCCACCGAGCAGTTCTTC | CASGSGGATEQFF | NA | TRBD2 | TRBJ2-1 | TRBV25-1